This TCR beta chain derives from a study of T cell repertoires in cytomegalovirus infection. Overall study context: Indications came from public TCR beta signatures; they pointed to CMV infection and to a matching HLA type.

This clonotype has a handful of counts. The junction and the germline gene differ at one end; a read error may be behind it. TCRdb reprocessed the reads via MiXCR and lists one record per CDR3 protein. The sample includes roughly 640,000 distinct CDR3 sequences, 20% to 25% of them seen just once. This CDR3 is built from 14 residues. The germline V gene has CDR1 SSHAT and CDR2 FNYEAQ (reference sequence). Sequences were obtained from CD8+ T cells from PBMCs. The genes are TRBV7-7 and TRBJ2-3; D perhaps matches TRBD2 (7 bases). This TCR was recovered from a human donor in good health (CMV status not recorded). Some clones in this sample may be carry-over from other donors' samples. CDR3 DNA: TGTGCTAGCAGCCCCGGTGGGGGGGGGCGTACGCAGTATTTT. Amino acids: CASSPGGGGRTQYF. Complete variable domain (other parts from reference TRBV7-7 and TRBJ2-3): GAGVSQSPRYKVTKRGQDVTLRCDPISSHATLYWYQQALGQGPEFLTYFNYEAQPDKSGLPSDRFSAERPEGSISTLTIQRTEQRDSAMYRCASSPGGGGRTQYFGPGTRLTVL.